In its sample, the clone carrying this T cell receptor beta chain was seen a few times. Its specificity is not known. The record originates from a study of T cells in Graves' hyperthyroidism and ophthalmopathy. Study details: At the time of initial diagnosis and before any treatment, peripheral blood was collected.

Diagnosis relied on clinical symptoms, serum thyroxine and TRAb, thyroid ultrasound and orbital computed tomography. TCR beta CDR3 sequences were amplified from RNA transcripts. When the TCR CDR3 underwent first-round RT-PCR, the HTBI primer set was used. TCRdb recomputed calls from the multiplex PCR reads with MiXCR, one row per CDR3 protein. Among roughly 510,000 distinct CDR3 sequences listed, 20% were seen once. Study-wide points: The model identified upcoming ophthalmopathy a median approximately six months ahead of onset. Ophthalmopathy and stable hyperthyroidism were told apart by a 13 V-J model.

The V gene lost 8 bases and the J gene lost 3 bases, with 7 bases spanning the gap. This CDR3 contains 12 residues. CDR1 is MNHNS and CDR2 is SASEGT in the germline V gene. Sequenced input: blood. The chain combines TRBV6-1 with TRBJ2-2, with D maybe TRBD2 (5 bases). This sequence was found in a man aged 18-30 years with Graves' hyperthyroidism. Here the CDR3 reads CASWTYTGELFF. The CDR3, as DNA: TGTGCCAGCTGGACTTACACCGGGGAGCTGTTTTTT.